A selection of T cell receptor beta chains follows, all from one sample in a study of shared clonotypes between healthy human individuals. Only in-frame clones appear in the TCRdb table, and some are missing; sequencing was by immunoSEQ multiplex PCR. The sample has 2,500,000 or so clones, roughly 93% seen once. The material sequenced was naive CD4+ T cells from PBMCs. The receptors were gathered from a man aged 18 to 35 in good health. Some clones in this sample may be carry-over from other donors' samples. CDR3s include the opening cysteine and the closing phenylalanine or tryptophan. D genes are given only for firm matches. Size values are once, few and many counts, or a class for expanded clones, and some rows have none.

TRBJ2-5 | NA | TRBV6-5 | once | TGTGCCAGCAGCCCTCTCTCGGGGGCTGTGGAGACCCAGTACTTC | CASSPLSGAVETQYF
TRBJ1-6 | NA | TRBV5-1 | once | TGCGCCAGCACTACCGGACAGCTTGACTCACCCCTCCACTTT | CASTTGQLDSPLHF
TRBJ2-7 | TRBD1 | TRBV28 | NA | TGTGCCAGCAGTTTGCCCGACAGGGGAAGTCTGTACTTC | CASSLPDRGSLYF
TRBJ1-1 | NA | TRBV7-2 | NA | TGTGCCAGCAGCTTAACATCTAGGGGGGGCACTGAAGCTTTCTTT | CASSLTSRGGTEAFF
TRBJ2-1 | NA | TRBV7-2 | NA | TGTGCCAGCATCCTAAACCAGGGAGGAGAGCAGTTCTTC | CASILNQGGEQFF
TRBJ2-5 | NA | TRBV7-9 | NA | TGTGCCAGCAGCTTAGCGACGGGCCAGGAGACCCAGTACTTC | CASSLATGQETQYF
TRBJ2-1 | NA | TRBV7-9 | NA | TGTGCCAGCAGCTTAGCGTCCAGCTACAATGAGCAGTTCTTC | CASSLASSYNEQFF
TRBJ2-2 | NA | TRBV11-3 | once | TGTGCCAGCAGCTTCGAAAACACCGGGGAGCTGTTTTTT | CASSFENTGELFF
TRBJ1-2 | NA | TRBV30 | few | TGTGCCGGGCAGGGTATCGACTATGGCTACACCTTC | CAGQGIDYGYTF
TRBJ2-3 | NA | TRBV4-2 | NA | TGTGCCAGCAGCCAAGATGTATCGAGACTACGCACAGATACGCAGTATTTT | CASSQDVSRLRTDTQYF
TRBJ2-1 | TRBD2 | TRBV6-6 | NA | TGTGCCAGCAGTTACTCTAGCGGGGGTAATGAGCAGTTCTTC | CASSYSSGGNEQFF
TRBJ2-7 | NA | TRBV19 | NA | TGTGCCAGTAGTATAGTCGACAGCAATGGGCCCTACGAGCAGTACTTC | CASSIVDSNGPYEQYF
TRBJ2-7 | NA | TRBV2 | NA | TGTGCCACCACCGGGCCCAACTCCTACGAGCAGTACTTC | CATTGPNSYEQYF
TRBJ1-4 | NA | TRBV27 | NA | TGTGCCAGCAGTCCAATGAGCTGGGTCGAAGCTAATGAAAAACTGTTTTTT | CASSPMSWVEANEKLFF
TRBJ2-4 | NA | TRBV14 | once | TGTGCCAGCAGCTCCGGCGGTCTCATTCAGTACTTC | CASSSGGLIQYF
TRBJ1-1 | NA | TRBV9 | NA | TGTGCCAGCAGCGTAGCGGTGAACACTGAAGCTTTCTTT | CASSVAVNTEAFF
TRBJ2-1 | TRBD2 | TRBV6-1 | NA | TGTGCCAGCAGTGCACTAGCGGGGAGCTCCTACAATGAGCAGTTCTTC | CASSALAGSSYNEQFF
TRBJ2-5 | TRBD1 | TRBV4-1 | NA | TGCGCCAGCAGCCGGGACAGGGGGCGACAAGGCGGGGAGACCCAGTACTTC | CASSRDRGRQGGETQYF
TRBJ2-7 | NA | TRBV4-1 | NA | TGCGCCAGCAGCCAACTCCCCGGACTAGTCCAGGGGTCTGGCTCCTACGAGCAGTACTTC | CASSQLPGLVQGSGSYEQYF
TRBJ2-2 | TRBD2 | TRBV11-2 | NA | TGTGCCAGCAGCCTTGGACTAGGCCGGTCCGGGGAGCTGTTTTTT | CASSLGLGRSGELFF
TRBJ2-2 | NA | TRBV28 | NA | TGTGCCAGCAGTTTGTGGTCAGCGACGAACACCGGGGAGCTGTTTTTT | CASSLWSATNTGELFF
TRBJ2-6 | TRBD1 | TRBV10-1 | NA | TGCGCCAGCAAGCTAGGACAGGGTCACTCTGGGGCCAACGTCCTGACTTTC | CASKLGQGHSGANVLTF
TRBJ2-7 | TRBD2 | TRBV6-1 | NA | TGTGCCAGCAGTGCGGCGAGGGGCATGGGGACTAGCGGATCCTACGAGCAGTACTTC | CASSAARGMGTSGSYEQYF
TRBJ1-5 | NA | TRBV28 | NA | TGTGCCAGCAGTAGAGCCGACAGGCAACATCAGCCCCAGCATTTT | CASSRADRQHQPQHF
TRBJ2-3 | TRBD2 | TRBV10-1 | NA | TGCGCCAGCAGTGAGGGACTAGCGGGGAACACAGATACGCAGTATTTT | CASSEGLAGNTDTQYF
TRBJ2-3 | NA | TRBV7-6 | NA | TGTGCCAGCAGCTTATATTCAGATACGCAGTATTTT | CASSLYSDTQYF
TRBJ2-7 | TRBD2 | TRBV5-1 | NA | TGCGCCAGCAGCTTGGGTTCAGTTAGCGGGAGGGACGAGCAGTACTTC | CASSLGSVSGRDEQYF
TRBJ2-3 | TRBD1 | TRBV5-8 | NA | TGTGCCAGCAGCTGGACGGACAGGGGGCTCTCAGATACGCAGTATTTT | CASSWTDRGLSDTQYF
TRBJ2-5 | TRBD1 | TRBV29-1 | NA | TGCAGCGTGACAGGGGATCAAGAGACCCAGTACTTC | CSVTGDQETQYF
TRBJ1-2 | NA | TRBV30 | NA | TGTGCCTGGAGTGCACGGATAAGTGGTGTGAGCTACACCTTC | CAWSARISGVSYTF
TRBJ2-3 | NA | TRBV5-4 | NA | TGTGCCAGCGGACTTCAAGGGGGTACGCAGTATTTT | CASGLQGGTQYF
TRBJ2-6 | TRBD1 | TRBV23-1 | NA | TGCGCCAGCAGTCAATCCGGGGACAGGTCGTTTACTGGGGCCAACGTCCTGACTTTC | CASSQSGDRSFTGANVLTF
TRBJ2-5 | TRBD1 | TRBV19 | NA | TGTGCCAGTAGTCCCCCGGAAGGGACAGGGGCGAGAGGCCAGTACTTC | CASSPPEGTGARGQYF
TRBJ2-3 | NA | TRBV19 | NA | TGTGCCAGTAGCCAACAGGGAAGCACAGATACGCAGTATTTT | CASSQQGSTDTQYF
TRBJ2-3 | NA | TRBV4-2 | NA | TGTGCCAGCAGCCACCGGGGGTCACTCACAGATACGCAGTATTTT | CASSHRGSLTDTQYF
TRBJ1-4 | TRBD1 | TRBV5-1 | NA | TGCGCCAGCAGCGTGGGGACAGCCGCAACTAATGAAAAACTGTTTTTT | CASSVGTAATNEKLFF
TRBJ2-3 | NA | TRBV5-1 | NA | TGCGCCAGCAGCTGGCCCATCCACACAGATACGCAGTATTTT | CASSWPIHTDTQYF
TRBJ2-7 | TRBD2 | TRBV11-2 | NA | TGTGCCAGCAGTTTAGCGGGGGGCTCCTACGAGCAGTACTTC | CASSLAGGSYEQYF
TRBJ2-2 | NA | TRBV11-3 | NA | TGTGCCAGCAGCTTGGAAAGGGGCGGGATTATGCCCGGGGAGCTGTTTTTT | CASSLERGGIMPGELFF
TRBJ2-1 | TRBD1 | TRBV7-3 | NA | TGTGCCAGCAGCTTAATGGGACAGGGAAGTAATGAGCAGTTCTTC | CASSLMGQGSNEQFF
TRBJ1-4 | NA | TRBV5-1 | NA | TGCGCCAGCAGCTTGGACAGGGTTGAAAAACTGTTTTTT | CASSLDRVEKLFF
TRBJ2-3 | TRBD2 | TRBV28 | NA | TGTGCCAGCAGTTTTGGTAGCGGGAGTAGCGATACGCAGTATTTT | CASSFGSGSSDTQYF
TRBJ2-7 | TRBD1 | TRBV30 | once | TGTGCCTGGAGTGTAGGGGACAGGCTATACGAGCAGTACTTC | CAWSVGDRLYEQYF